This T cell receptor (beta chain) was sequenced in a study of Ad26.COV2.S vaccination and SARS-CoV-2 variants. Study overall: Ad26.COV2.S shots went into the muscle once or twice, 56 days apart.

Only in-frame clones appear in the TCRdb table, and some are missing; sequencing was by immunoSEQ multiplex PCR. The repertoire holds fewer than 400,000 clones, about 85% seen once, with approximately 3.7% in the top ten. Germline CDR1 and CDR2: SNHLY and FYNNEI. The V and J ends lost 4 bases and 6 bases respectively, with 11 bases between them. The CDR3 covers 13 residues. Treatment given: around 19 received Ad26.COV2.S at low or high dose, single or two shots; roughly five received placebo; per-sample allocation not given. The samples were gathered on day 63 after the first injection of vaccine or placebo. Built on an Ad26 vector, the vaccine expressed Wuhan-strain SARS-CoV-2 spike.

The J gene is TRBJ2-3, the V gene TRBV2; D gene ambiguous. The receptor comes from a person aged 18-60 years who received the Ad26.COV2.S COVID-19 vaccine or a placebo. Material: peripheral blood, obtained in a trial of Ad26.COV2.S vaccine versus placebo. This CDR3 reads CASSGQHSDTQYF. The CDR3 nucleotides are TGTGCCAGCAGTGGCCAACACTCGGATACGCAGTATTTT.